This T cell receptor (beta chain) was captured by sequencing in a study of tumor and adjacent non-tumor tissue in lung cancer. Study-wide context: Histology: eleven to twelve adenocarcinoma, a couple of squamous cell carcinoma, 1 small cell lung cancer. The study's findings and limits: TCR diversity was significantly greater in tumor than normal lung tissue.

Details on this clonotype: Antigen unknown. A read error may produce the germline difference seen at one junction end.

This CDR3 region has 16 residues. Germline-derived CDR1 and CDR2 are MNHNY and SVGAGI (reference sequence). Three rounds of nested PCR, following a modified ARM-PCR protocol, produced the TCRbeta library. TCRdb reprocessed the multiplex PCR reads via MiXCR and lists one record per CDR3 protein. Seen here are more than 75,000 distinct CDR3 sequences, 80% observed once, and the top ten hold less than 40%. RNA was extracted from bulk tissue without any cell sorting. More than 3 cm separated this lung sample from the edge of the tumor. The rearrangement links TRBV6-6 to TRBJ1-4; D is undetermined. The clonotype comes from a man between 60 and 70 years old with small cell lung cancer. Input material: distant non-tumor lung tissue. The CDR3: CVSSSIGLPLNEKQFF. CDR3 DNA: TGTGTCAGCAGTTCAATCGGACTGCCGCTTAATGAAAAACAGTTTTTT.